This T cell receptor (beta chain) was retrieved from a study of T cell responses to AZD1222 COVID-19 vaccine. Assay used: immunoSEQ multiplex PCR; TCRdb lists only in-frame clones, some missing. Found here are about 120,000 clones, 80% to 90% of them singletons; the top ten hold 9% to 9.5%. The V end lost 5 bases, the J end lost 1 base, and 8 bases lay between the germline ends. The CDR3 loop spans 14 amino acids. Germline V gene sequence: CDR1 MNHEY, CDR2 SMNVEV (reference sequence). The V call is TRBV27, the J call TRBJ2-2; no firm D call. Material: peripheral blood, obtained on day 0 of AZD1222 vaccination. This TCR came from an adult in good health. The CDR3 is CASSLRLNTGELFF. CDR3 bases: TGTGCCAGCAGTCTCAGATTGAACACCGGGGAGCTGTTTTTT.